This T cell receptor beta chain was identified during a study of blood T cell repertoires in COVID-19. Study processing details: Reference gene primer amplification in the assay estimated nucleated cell counts. Sequencing was performed with immunoSEQ multiplex PCR; in TCRdb, only in-frame clones are kept and a portion is missing. V and J calls and clone size come straight from that table; D and trimming were deduced from the DNA. This table has some 150,000 clones, approximately 84% appearing once. This CDR3 has 15 amino acids. V lost 3 bases to trimming and J lost 0 bases, with 9 bases between them. Germline V gives CDR1 MDHEN, CDR2 SYDVKM. As concerns this clone: The same CDR3 is also encoded by other DNA sequences in this sample.

The material sequenced was peripheral blood. The sequence came from a human donor in a cohort sampled during active COVID-19. The chain combines TRBV28 with TRBJ1-3, with D perhaps matching TRBD1 (5 bases). This CDR3 is CASSFAGVSGNTIYF. CDR3 coding DNA: TGTGCCAGCAGTTTTGCGGGGGTCTCTGGAAACACCATATATTTT.